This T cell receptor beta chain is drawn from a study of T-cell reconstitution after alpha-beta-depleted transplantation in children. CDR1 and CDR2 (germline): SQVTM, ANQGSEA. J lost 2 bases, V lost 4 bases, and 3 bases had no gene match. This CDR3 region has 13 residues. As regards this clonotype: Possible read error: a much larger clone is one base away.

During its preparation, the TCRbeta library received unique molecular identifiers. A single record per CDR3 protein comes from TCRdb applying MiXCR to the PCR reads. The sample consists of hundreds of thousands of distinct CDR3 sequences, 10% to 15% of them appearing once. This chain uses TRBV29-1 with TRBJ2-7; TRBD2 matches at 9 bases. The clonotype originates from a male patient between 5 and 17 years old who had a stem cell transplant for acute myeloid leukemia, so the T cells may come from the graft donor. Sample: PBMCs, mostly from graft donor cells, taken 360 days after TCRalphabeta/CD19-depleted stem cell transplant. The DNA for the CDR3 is TGCAGCGTTGGGCGGGGGGGGGCCTACGAGCAGTACTTC. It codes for CSVGRGGAYEQYF.